The T cell receptor (beta chain) under discussion was sequenced for a study of CD8+CD57+ T cells in acquired aplastic anemia. About the study: When averaged, DNA from sorted CD4+ and CD8+ cells came to about 3 ug.

CD8+CD57+ cell expansion had been shown by flow cytometry in patients chosen for sequencing. Every patient presented with severe acquired aplastic anemia. Genomic DNA, the template, was used for profiling of the TCR beta VDJ and CDR3. TCRdb re-called the reads with MiXCR, one entry per CDR3 protein. The table lists roughly 200,000 distinct CDR3 sequences, approximately 60% of them singletons, with about 60% in the top ten. The sequencing sample was made of sorted CD4+, CD8+, or CD8+CD57+ T cells (not recorded which) from PBMCs. The receptor was derived from a human donor with aplastic anemia.

CDR3 DNA sequence: TGTGCCAGCAGTTTTTCTAGTAGCCACAATGAGCAGTTCTTC. This codes for CASSFSSSHNEQFF. The chain uses TRBV12-3 or TRBV12-4 and TRBJ2-1; D is undetermined. Deletions cut 3 bases from V and 5 bases from J, with 11 bases between. The CDR3 runs to 14 residues.